These 15 T cell receptor beta chains were sequenced from one sample in a study of T cell repertoires in cytomegalovirus infection. One entry per CDR3 protein results from TCRdb running MiXCR on the reads. The sample holds approximately 750,000 distinct CDR3 sequences, 35% seen once. The sample consisted of PBMCs. The receptors shown here come from a human donor in good health (CMV status not recorded). Some clones in this sample may be carry-over from other donors' samples.

This clonotype was seen only a few times. The rearrangement joins TRBV11-1 to TRBJ2-7; D unresolved. There are 15 residues in the CDR3. V lost 1 base to trimming and J lost 1 base, with 11 bases between them. Per the germline V gene, CDR1 is SGHAT and CDR2 is FQDESV (reference sequence). The chain's CDR3 is CASSLDQVSSYEQYF. The CDR3 coding sequence is TGTGCCAGCAGCTTAGACCAGGTCTCTTCCTACGAGCAGTACTTC.

The CDR3: CASSEYGTSSTDTQYF. In DNA form, the CDR3 reads TGTGCCAGCAGCGAATACGGGACTAGCAGCACAGATACGCAGTATTTT. V is TRBV7-6 and J is TRBJ2-3; 9 bases are a match to TRBD2. The CDR3 is 16 amino acids. Germline loops: CDR1 SGHVS, CDR2 FNYEAQ. V was pared by 5 bases and J by 0 bases, with 6 bases of the junction left unmatched.

The rearrangement joins TRBV19 to TRBJ1-4; D is uncertain. Trimming took 7 bases from V and 2 from J, leaving 14 bases between them. The V gene's germline CDR1 is LNHDA and CDR2 SQIVND (reference sequence). The CDR3 sequence is 15 residues long. CDR3 amino acids: CASTPPGRTNEKLFF. The CDR3, as DNA: TGTGCCAGTACCCCCCCCGGGAGGACTAATGAAAAACTGTTTTTT.

This clonotype was counted a few times. The rearrangement uses TRBV20-1 and TRBJ2-1, with no clear D. CDR1 DFQATT and CDR2 SNEGSKA come from the germline V gene (reference sequence). V was pared by 1 base and J by 0 bases, with 4 bases between. The CDR3 length is 13 residues. The CDR3 reads CSARGNSYNEQFF. CDR3 nucleotides: TGCAGTGCTAGAGGGAACTCCTACAATGAGCAGTTCTTC.

This clonotype occurred a few times. The chain couples TRBV7-6 to TRBJ1-1; 7 bases map to TRBD1. The CDR3 loop spans 15 amino acids. Per germline, CDR1 SGHVS and CDR2 FNYEAQ. The J segment lost 6 bases and the V segment lost 1 base, leaving 8 bases of the junction unmatched. CDR3 loop: CASSLGRGGRAEAFF. CDR3 coding DNA: TGTGCCAGCAGCTTAGGTCGAGGGGGCAGGGCTGAAGCTTTCTTT.

This clonotype was recorded a few times. The chain links TRBV19 to TRBJ2-1, with D tentatively TRBD2 (5 bases). CDR1 and CDR2 (germline): LNHDA, SQIVND (reference sequence). The CDR3 runs 15 residues. V lost 8 bases and J lost 8, with 22 bases in between. This CDR3 is CASSFTRIFADEQFF. The CDR3 DNA follows: TGTGCCAGTTCCTTTACTAGGATATTCGCTGATGAGCAGTTCTTC.

The V gene is TRBV6-1, the J gene TRBJ2-7; D is ambiguous. CDR3 length equals 13 residues. CDR1 is MNHNS and CDR2 is SASEGT in the germline V gene. V lost 5 bases and J lost 4, with 12 bases in between. CDR3 in DNA: TGTGCCAGCAGTCCCCAATCTGGGTACGAGCAGTACTTC. As protein: CASSPQSGYEQYF.

This clonotype was counted between two and nine times. Here the CDR3 reads CASSFAGNSYEQYF. The CDR3 DNA sequence: TGTGCCAGCAGCTTTGCGGGAAACTCCTACGAGCAGTACTTC. The chain carries TRBV5-6 and TRBJ2-7; D is possibly TRBD2 (6 bases). This CDR3 spans 14 amino acids. CDR1 and CDR2 from the germline V gene are SGHDT and YYEEEE. Trimming pared 2 bases from V and 0 bases from J, leaving 9 bases between.

This rearrangement joins TRBV6-2 or TRBV6-3 to TRBJ1-5; D unclear. Germline lookup yields CDR1 MNHEY and CDR2 SVGEGT. CDR3 length: 13 amino acids. Trimming left V 4 bases short and J 9 bases short, with 13 bases between. As DNA, the CDR3 is TGTGCCAGCAGTTCACCTGGCGGGCGGCCCCAGCATTTT. Translating gives CASSSPGGRPQHF.

In this sample, this clonotype turned up a few times. This rearrangement joins TRBV28 to TRBJ2-2; a possible D gene is TRBD1 (5 bases). With 1 base removed from V and 6 bases from J, the gap between germline ends came to 12 bases. This CDR3 is built from 15 residues. Germline V gene data show CDR1 as MDHEN and CDR2 as SYDVKM. As DNA, the CDR3 is TGTGCCAGCAGTTTATTCACACAGGCGGCCGGGGAGCTGTTTTTT. Translated: CASSLFTQAAGELFF.

This clonotype was picked up a small number of times. The V call is TRBV19, the J call TRBJ1-6; TRBD1 matches 7 bases. V shed 5 bases, J shed 6 bases, and the junction held 4 bases outside the gene matches. CDR3 length equals 14 residues. Germline values: CDR1 LNHDA, CDR2 SQIVND (reference sequence). CDR3 sequence (DNA): TGTGCCAGTAGTCCGGACAGGCCTAATTCACCCCTCCACTTT. It encodes CASSPDRPNSPLHF. Complete variable domain (other parts from reference TRBV19 and TRBJ1-6): DGGITQSPKYLFRKEGQNVTLSCEQNLNHDAMYWYRQDPGQGLRLIYYSQIVNDFQKGDIAEGYSVSREKKESFPLTVTSAQKNPTAFYLCASSPDRPNSPLHFGNGTRLTVT.

This chain uses TRBV5-1 with TRBJ1-1; D is possibly TRBD1 (6 bases). Germline V gene sequence: CDR1 SGHRS, CDR2 YFSETQ. The CDR3 is 16 residues long. V was cut by 3 bases and J by 4 bases, with 19 bases left in between. CDR3 nucleotide sequence: TGCGCCAGCAGCTGGGGCCTTCAGGGGTGGGGCACTGAAGCTTTCTTT. Translated, it gives CASSWGLQGWGTEAFF. Filled out from reference TRBV5-1 and TRBJ1-1, the complete variable domain reads KAGVTQTPRYLIKTRGQQVTLSCSPISGHRSVSWYQQTPGQGLQFLFEYFSETQRNKGNFPGRFSGRQFSNSRSEMNVSTLELGDSALYLCASSWGLQGWGTEAFFGQGTRLTVV.

This clonotype has ten or more counts. This CDR3 is CASSPGTGAPREPQHF. CDR3 in DNA: TGTGCCAGCTCGCCGGGGACAGGGGCGCCGAGGGAGCCCCAGCATTTT. The chain has TRBV19 and TRBJ1-5; 10 bases are a match to TRBD1. The germline V gene encodes CDR1 LNHDA and CDR2 SQIVND (reference sequence). The V segment lost 9 bases and the J segment 8 bases; nucleotides outside the gene matches: 16. This CDR3 is built from 16 residues.

The chain combines TRBV7-2 with TRBJ2-3, with 9 bases matching TRBD2. Germline CDR1 SGHTA, CDR2 FQGNSA. The CDR3 spans 15 residues. The V gene end was trimmed by 4 bases and the J gene end by 1 base; junction bases not matched to a gene: 3. The CDR3 sequence: CASSWQRGGTDTQYF. In DNA, the CDR3 is TGTGCCAGCAGCTGGCAGCGGGGGGGCACAGATACGCAGTATTTT.

Details on this clonotype: This clone may be a read error of a much larger clone one base away. J is TRBJ1-6 and V is TRBV6-6; D is ambiguous. CDR3 length equals 13 residues. The germline V and J ends were trimmed by 8 bases and 7 bases, with 12 bases remaining between them. CDR1 MNHNY and CDR2 SVGAGI come from the germline V gene (reference sequence). The CDR3 is CASHRVRNSPLHF. The CDR3 coding sequence is TGTGCCAGCCATCGGGTGAGGAATTCACCCCTCCACTTT.